A selection of T cell receptor beta chains follows, all from one sample in a study of cytomegalovirus exposure and HLA in healthy donors. Data came from immunoSEQ multiplex PCR; TCRdb stores just in-frame clones and leaves some out. Its clone listing holds approximately 70,000 clones. Sequenced: PBMCs. All receptors derive from a female donor in good health and CMV-seropositive. The CDR3 runs from the conserved cysteine through the conserved F or W. The D gene is left open where the match is weak.

d_gene	len	j_gene	v_gene	CDR3aa	CDR3nt
-	11	TRBJ2-7	TRBV27	CASSSTYEQYF	TGTGCCAGCAGTTCCACCTACGAGCAGTACTTC
-	13	TRBJ2-7	TRBV18	CASSPPNFYEQYF	TGTGCCAGCTCACCACCCAATTTCTACGAGCAGTACTTC
TRBD1	15	TRBJ2-7	TRBV11-3	CASSLKTGGFNEQYF	TGTGCCAGCAGCTTGAAGACAGGGGGTTTCAACGAGCAGTACTTC
TRBD1	15	TRBJ2-2	TRBV5-6	CASSTGEWNTGELFF	TGTGCCAGCTCCACAGGGGAGTGGAACACCGGGGAGCTGTTTTTT
-	14	TRBJ2-5	TRBV10-3	CAIAASARVETQYF	TGTGCCATCGCGGCTAGCGCCCGTGTAGAGACCCAGTACTTC
-	13	TRBJ2-1	TRBV29-1	CSAAGSSDNEQFF	TGCAGCGCCGCCGGGAGCTCCGACAATGAGCAGTTCTTC
-	13	TRBJ2-7	TRBV7-9	CASSLAGAREQYF	TGTGCCAGCAGCTTAGCGGGGGCGCGCGAGCAGTACTTC
-	11	TRBJ1-4	TRBV9	CASSRDEKLFF	TGTGCCAGCAGCCGGGATGAAAAACTGTTTTTT
TRBD2	15	TRBJ2-1	TRBV18	CASSPAPGGYNEQFF	TGTGCCAGCTCACCTGCCCCGGGGGGCTACAATGAGCAGTTCTTC
TRBD2	16	TRBJ2-3	TRBV7-2	CASSPPGLAGTDTQYF	TGTGCCAGCAGCCCGCCGGGACTAGCGGGAACAGATACGCAGTATTTT
TRBD2	16	TRBJ2-5	TRBV18	CASSPLPRGGQETQYF	TGTGCCAGCTCACCACTCCCGCGGGGGGGCCAAGAGACCCAGTACTTC
-	14	TRBJ2-1	TRBV19	CASSILDSADEQFF	TGTGCCAGTAGTATCCTGGACAGCGCGGATGAGCAGTTCTTC
TRBD2	15	TRBJ2-3	TRBV27	CASRILAVETDTQYF	TGTGCCAGCAGGATACTAGCGGTGGAAACAGATACGCAGTATTTT
TRBD2	17	TRBJ2-2	TRBV7-9	CASSLSSGLGNTGELFF	TGTGCCAGCAGCTTAAGTTCCGGACTAGGGAACACCGGGGAGCTGTTTTTT
TRBD1	17	TRBJ1-5	TRBV4-3	CASSKTGGTNSNQPQHF	TGCGCCAGCAGCAAGACAGGGGGCACGAATAGCAATCAGCCCCAGCATTTT
-	12	TRBJ1-1	TRBV18	CASSPSGVLAFF	TGTGCCAGCTCACCTAGCGGGGTACTAGCTTTCTTT
-	14	TRBJ1-1	TRBV14	CASSQDRGNTEAFF	TGTGCCAGCAGCCAAGACAGGGGGAACACTGAAGCTTTCTTT
-	12	TRBJ1-6	TRBV6-5	CASSFRGAPLHF	TGTGCCAGCAGTTTCCGGGGGGCACCCCTCCACTTT
-	14	TRBJ2-2	TRBV5-1	CASSLIQNTGELFF	TGCGCCAGCAGCTTGATACAGAACACCGGGGAGCTGTTTTTT
TRBD2	16	TRBJ2-1	TRBV7-9	CASSRLAGEGGNEQFF	TGTGCCAGCAGCCGACTAGCGGGAGAAGGGGGCAATGAGCAGTTCTTC
-	15	TRBJ1-5	TRBV2	CASSELGLSNQPQHF	TGTGCCAGCAGTGAACTAGGCCTCAGCAATCAGCCCCAGCATTTT
-	15	TRBJ2-7	TRBV5-6	CASSPVGARSYEQYF	TGTGCCAGCAGCCCGGTGGGGGCCAGGTCCTACGAGCAGTACTTC
-	16	TRBJ2-1	TRBV11-3	CASSLVGASSYNEQFF	TGTGCCAGCAGCTTGGTGGGAGCGAGCTCCTACAATGAGCAGTTCTTC
-	16	TRBJ2-2	TRBV7-8	CASSFLKEGNTGELFF	TGTGCCAGCAGCTTTCTCAAGGAGGGGAACACCGGGGAGCTGTTTTTT
TRBD1	17	TRBJ2-4	TRBV19	CASSTTGGESLDGIQYF	TGTGCCAGTAGTACGACAGGGGGTGAAAGTCTCGATGGCATTCAGTACTTC
-	14	TRBJ2-2	TRBV6-4	CASSDGSGTGELFF	TGTGCCAGCAGTGACGGATCAGGGACTGGGGAGCTGTTTTTT
-	15	TRBJ1-5	TRBV6-5	CASKRWTSSNQPQHF	TGTGCCAGCAAACGTTGGACTAGTAGCAATCAGCCCCAGCATTTT
-	14	TRBJ1-1	TRBV29-1	CSALDSSLNTEAFF	TGCAGCGCTCTGGACAGCTCCTTGAACACTGAAGCTTTCTTT
-	14	TRBJ2-7	TRBV29-1	CSVVGGKGVNEQYF	TGCAGCGTTGTTGGGGGGAAAGGGGTCAACGAGCAGTACTTC
-	17	TRBJ2-7	TRBV10-1	CASSESPKRPGFYEQYF	TGCGCCAGCAGTGAGTCACCAAAGCGCCCCGGGTTCTACGAGCAGTACTTC
TRBD1	14	TRBJ1-5	TRBV6-1	CASSRTGRDQHQHF	TGTGCCAGCAGCCGGACAGGGAGGGATCAGCACCAGCATTTT
-	17	TRBJ1-6	TRBV7-6	CASSLRGVTRGGSPLHF	TGTGCCAGCAGCCTACGAGGGGTTACTAGGGGAGGTTCACCCCTCCACTTT
TRBD1	18	TRBJ2-6	TRBV18	CASSPTPTGVAGANVLTF	TGTGCCAGCTCACCTACCCCTACAGGGGTCGCTGGGGCCAACGTCCTGACTTTC
-	16	TRBJ2-5	TRBV5-1	CASSLGYGVGVETQYF	TGCGCCAGCAGCTTGGGGTACGGGGTCGGCGTGGAGACCCAGTACTTC
TRBD1	14	TRBJ2-5	TRBV9	CASSTLTGSETQYF	TGTGCCAGCAGCACCTTGACAGGGTCCGAGACCCAGTACTTC
-	13	TRBJ1-2	TRBV6-6	CASSYPGDNGYTF	TGTGCCAGCAGTTACCCAGGGGATAATGGCTACACCTTC
-	14	TRBJ1-2	TRBV19	CASSSKSSNYGYTF	TGTGCCAGTAGTAGTAAGAGTTCTAACTATGGCTACACCTTC
-	10	TRBJ2-5	TRBV20-1	CSVDEGTQYF	TGCAGCGTGGACGAGGGGACCCAGTACTTC
TRBD1	12	TRBJ1-2	TRBV2	CASADRGGGYTF	TGTGCCAGCGCGGACAGGGGTGGTGGCTACACCTTC
-	17	TRBJ2-5	TRBV25-1	CASSEVHRESRGETQYF	TGTGCCAGCAGTGAGGTTCACAGGGAATCCCGGGGAGAGACCCAGTACTTC
TRBD2	13	TRBJ2-1	TRBV7-2	CASSFLIAGERFF	TGTGCCAGCAGCTTCCTCATAGCGGGAGAGCGGTTCTTC
-	12	TRBJ1-1	TRBV29-1	CSVRKGGTEAFF	TGCAGCGTTCGAAAGGGGGGGACTGAAGCTTTCTTT
-	13	TRBJ1-1	TRBV28	CASSLGQNTEAFF	TGTGCCAGCAGTTTGGGACAGAACACTGAAGCTTTCTTT
-	14	TRBJ1-1	TRBV4-2	CASSKGQGSTEAFF	TGTGCCAGCAGCAAGGGGCAGGGAAGCACTGAAGCTTTCTTT
-	15	TRBJ2-1	TRBV15	CATSRDSQQGYEQFF	TGTGCCACCAGCAGAGATTCCCAACAGGGTTATGAGCAGTTCTTC
-	12	TRBJ2-2	TRBV6-6	CASRRNTGELFF	TGTGCCAGCAGGAGAAACACCGGGGAGCTGTTTTTT
-	14	TRBJ1-5	TRBV5-1	CASSLNSINQPQHF	TGCGCCAGCAGCTTGAACAGCATCAATCAGCCCCAGCATTTT
TRBD2	15	TRBJ2-1	TRBV29-1	CSVEWASGTDNEQFF	TGCAGCGTTGAATGGGCTAGCGGGACAGACAATGAGCAGTTCTTC
-	14	TRBJ2-1	TRBV7-5	CARWLAASYNEQFF	TGTGCCAGATGGCTAGCGGCCTCCTACAATGAGCAGTTCTTC
-	14	TRBJ1-6	TRBV11-2	CASSLVERKSPLHF	TGTGCCAGCAGCTTAGTCGAGCGGAAATCACCCCTCCACTTT
-	14	TRBJ2-7	TRBV4-2	CASSQERGTYEQYF	TGTGCCAGCAGCCAAGAACGGGGTACCTACGAGCAGTACTTC
TRBD1	14	TRBJ2-1	TRBV4-1	CASSRQGDSNEQFF	TGCGCCAGCAGCCGTCAGGGGGATAGCAATGAGCAGTTCTTC
-	14	TRBJ2-1	TRBV9	CASSVGPAAGEQFF	TGTGCCAGCAGCGTAGGCCCGGCCGCAGGGGAGCAGTTCTTC
-	14	TRBJ1-5	TRBV6-5	CASSYGVTDQPQHF	TGTGCCAGCAGTTACGGAGTTACTGACCAGCCCCAGCATTTT